This TCR beta chain was retrieved from a study of post-analysis software for immune sequencing data. As for the study in general: Included among the disease courses, which were recorded for the cohort, were relapsing-remitting, secondary progressive and progressive-relapsing multiple sclerosis.

Remarks on this clonotype: Antigen specificity is unknown.

CDR3 length: 16 amino acids. Trimming stripped 0 bases from V and 5 bases from J, with 14 bases between. Germline V gene lookup returns CDR1 KGHDR and CDR2 SFDVKD. The library was made from cDNA and included unique molecular identifiers. TCRdb reanalysed the PCR reads using MiXCR and keeps one entry per CDR3 protein. The repertoire holds around 440,000 distinct CDR3 sequences, 45% seen once, with over 10% in the top ten. Study-level results: Comparison of patients with controls showed about 5 TRBV segments more frequent in patients, TRBV5-6, TRBV5-1 and TRBV20-1 among them. When compared against controls, multiple sclerosis patients showed significantly lower normalized Chao1 diversity. Analysis by F measure revealed that same-batch samples clustered strongly together.

V gene TRBV24-1 combines with J gene TRBJ2-3, with D uncertain. The sequencing input was blood. This sequence was found in a girl under 18 with multiple sclerosis. The CDR3, as DNA: TGTGCCACCAGTGATTTGAGTCGGTCCGGTGGAGATACGCAGTATTTT. Its translation: CATSDLSRSGGDTQYF.